This paragraph reports one TCR beta chain. V lost 4 bases and J lost 7, with 14 bases in between. The CDR3 contains 15 residues. From germline, CDR1 is SNHLY and CDR2 FYNNEI. This entry is derived from a study of control samples from healthy donors and cancer patients. Sequenced by immunoSEQ multiplex PCR; TCRdb stores in-frame clones only, minus some. The sample includes around 190,000 clones. Sequencing input: blood. The sequence derives from a woman aged 25 to 39 in good health. The chain links TRBV2 to TRBJ1-6; D is ambiguous. CDR3 in amino acids: CASSGALTSNSPLHF. Written as DNA, the CDR3 is TGTGCCAGCAGTGGCGCACTAACTTCAAATTCACCCCTCCACTTT.